This T cell receptor beta chain comes out of a study of T cell responses to AZD1222 COVID-19 vaccine. Using immunoSEQ multiplex PCR, the repertoire was profiled, and TCRdb retains in-frame clones only, with some absent. Altogether 110,000 or so clones are present, about 91% being singletons, with the ten largest covering approximately 6.5%. There are 14 residues in the CDR3. The germline CDR1 and CDR2 sequences are SGHAT and FQNNGV. V shed 2 bases, J shed 6 bases, and the junction held 5 bases outside the gene matches. The specimen comprised peripheral blood, sampled 28 days after the second AZD1222 dose. The gene calls are TRBV11-2 and TRBJ1-1, with 8 bases identical to TRBD1. The sequence was collected from an adult who received the AZD1222 COVID-19 vaccine. CDR3 sequence: CASSLPGGASEAFF. In nucleotides, the CDR3 is TGTGCCAGCAGCTTACCAGGGGGCGCATCTGAAGCTTTCTTT.